The entry below describes one TCR beta chain. Antigen: not known. This sample is part of a study of T cell responses to AZD1222 COVID-19 vaccine. Regarding the study as a whole: Among those given AZD1222, only five or six were seropositive at baseline. Spike-specific TCR breadth and depth both grew after two AZD1222 doses.

Sequencing was performed with immunoSEQ multiplex PCR; in TCRdb, only in-frame clones are kept and a portion is missing. The sample gives over 100,000 clones, roughly 88% of which show up once; roughly 13% is in the top ten. The CDR3 length is 10 residues. V was trimmed by 10 bases and J by 9 bases, leaving 10 bases between them. Germline values: CDR1 MNHEY, CDR2 SMNVEV (reference sequence). The starting material was peripheral blood, obtained on day 0 of MenACWY control vaccination. The chain links TRBV27 to TRBJ1-5, with D unclear. The source is an adult in good health. This CDR3 reads CATRVRPQHF. The CDR3, as DNA: TGTGCCACCCGGGTCAGGCCCCAGCATTTT.